This TCR beta chain was identified in a study of T cells expressing NK-cell markers. About the study: Repertoires of TCR beta were obtained from T cells sorted as CD3+CD56+NKG2C+, CD3+CD56+NKG2C- and CD3+CD56-NKG2C+. Eight donors were sequenced, seven testing HCMV-seropositive and one testing seronegative.

General study findings and limits: The dominant NKG2C+ clonotypes represented about 1.0-7.5% of CD8+ T cells in over 5 donors.

5'RACE template switching with UMIs generated TCR beta cDNA. TCRdb derives one entry per CDR3 protein from the 5' RACE reads, leaving out DNA. The sample table sets out over 100,000 distinct CDR3 sequences. Details on this clonotype: The antigen remains unidentified.

Sequencing input: blood T cells: a sorted CD56 or NKG2C T cell subset, CD4+ or CD8+ T cells, or bulk PBMC T cells (not recorded which). This clonotype was sampled from a woman aged 18 to 69 in good health.

The CDR3 sequence is CAWRSLSGYKTDTQYF. The chain couples TRBV30 to TRBJ2-3. Germline CDR1 is GTSNPN and CDR2 is SVGIG (reference sequence). The CDR3 sequence is 16 residues long.